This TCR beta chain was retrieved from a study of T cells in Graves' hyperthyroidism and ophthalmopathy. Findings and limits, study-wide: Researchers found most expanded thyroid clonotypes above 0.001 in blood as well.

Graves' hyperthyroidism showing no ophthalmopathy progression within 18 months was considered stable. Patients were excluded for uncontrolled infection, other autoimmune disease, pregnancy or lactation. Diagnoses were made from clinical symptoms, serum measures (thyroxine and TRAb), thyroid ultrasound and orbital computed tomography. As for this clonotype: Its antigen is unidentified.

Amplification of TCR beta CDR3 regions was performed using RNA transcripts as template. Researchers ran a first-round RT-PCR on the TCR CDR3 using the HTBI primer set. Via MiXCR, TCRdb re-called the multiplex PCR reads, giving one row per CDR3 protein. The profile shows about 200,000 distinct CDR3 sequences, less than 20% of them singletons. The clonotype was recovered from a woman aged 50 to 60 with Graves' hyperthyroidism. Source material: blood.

DNA for the CDR3: TGTGCCAGTAGAAATACCCAACAGGGGTCGGATGGCTACACCTTC. Translation: CASRNTQQGSDGYTF. This chain joins TRBV19 and TRBJ1-2; 7 bases are shared with TRBD1. The CDR3 is 15 residues long. The V gene end was trimmed by 6 bases and the J gene end by 6 bases; junction bases not matched to a gene: 13. Germline-derived CDR1 and CDR2 are LNHDA and SQIVND (reference sequence).